The 20 T cell receptor beta chains below come from one sample, sequenced in a study of human T cells and chemical hapten exposure (TCRdb year 2021). Preparation of the library involved RACE. The reads were generated on a NextSeq 500. TCRdb handled the public reads itself, with Q25 trimming in fastp and clone calling in MiXCR, and kept productive beta chains. Identical CDR3 protein sequences are pooled into one entry, listed with their most common genes and DNA. The sample table records about 130,000 distinct CDR3 sequences; approximately 9.5% of these occur just once. Around 2% of the sample goes to the ten largest clones. Read against the paper, the sample's time point label means: healthy volunteer bleed at 2 weeks. Total RNA was isolated from unfractionated whole blood collected in Tempus Blood RNA tubes. The sample comprised whole blood. The receptor source for this set is a male donor in good health. Some clones in this sample may be carry-over from other donors' samples.

The chain employs TRBV27 and TRBJ1-2; TRBD1 agrees at 7 bases. The trim removed 5 bases at V and 4 bases at J, leaving 7 bases unmatched. The CDR3 is made up of 14 amino acids. Germline V lookup: CDR1 MNHEY, CDR2 SMNVEV (reference sequence). DNA for the CDR3: TGTGCCAGCAGTCAACAACAGGGGATCTATGGCTACACCTTC. Amino acids: CASSQQQGIYGYTF.

This clonotype has a count of ten or more. This rearrangement joins TRBV7-9 to TRBJ1-5, with D perhaps matching TRBD1 (6 bases). V lost 1 base and J 0 bases, leaving 19 bases between the germline ends. Germline loops: CDR1 SEHNR, CDR2 FQNEAQ (reference sequence). The CDR3 totals 19 residues. In DNA form, the CDR3 reads TGTGCCAGCAGCTTAGATGCTACTGGACAGCGATATAGCAATCAGCCCCAGCATTTT. This translates into CASSLDATGQRYSNQPQHF.

This clonotype came up many times. V is TRBV12-3 or TRBV12-4 and J is TRBJ2-7; TRBD2 is a possible D gene (7 bases). The CDR3 consists of 16 residues. Trimming stripped 5 bases from V and 2 bases from J, with 19 bases between. DNA of the CDR3: TGTGCCAGCAGTATCTTAGGGGGGGGCGCTACCTACGAGCAGTACTTC. Translating it yields CASSILGGGATYEQYF.

This clonotype was observed a few times. The chain couples TRBV7-8 to TRBJ1-4; 8 bases are shared with TRBD1. V was pared by 5 bases and J by 8 bases, with 10 bases of the junction left unmatched. This CDR3 spans 15 amino acids. From germline, CDR1 is SGHVS and CDR2 FQNEAQ. Written as DNA, the CDR3 is TGTGCCAGCAGCCCCAGGGCCAGGGGGCTCGAAAAACTGTTTTTT. Amino acid sequence: CASSPRARGLEKLFF.

V and J are TRBV29-1 and TRBJ2-3, with 10 bases identical to TRBD1. CDR3 length: 14 residues. Looked up from germline, CDR1 is SQVTM and CDR2 is ANQGSEA. V lost 7 bases, J lost 5 bases, and 9 bases stayed unmatched. The chain's CDR3 is CSAPRQGALDTQYF. The CDR3 DNA sequence: TGCAGCGCCCCGAGACAGGGGGCTTTAGATACGCAGTATTTT.

This clonotype was picked up a small number of times. V gene TRBV7-9 combines with J gene TRBJ2-1; 9 bases match TRBD1. The CDR3 runs to 14 residues. V was clipped by 4 bases and J by 8 bases; unmatched bases: 6. Germline V CDR1 and CDR2: SEHNR, FQNEAQ (reference sequence). CDR3 in amino acids: CASSSGQGKDEQFF. The CDR3 DNA is TGTGCCAGCAGCTCAGGACAGGGGAAGGATGAGCAGTTCTTC.

This clonotype was observed many times. This chain connects TRBV2 to TRBJ2-3; tentatively, D is TRBD2 (5 bases). The CDR3 spans 12 residues. Germline loops: CDR1 SNHLY, CDR2 FYNNEI. The V end lost 4 bases, the J end lost 8 bases, and 10 bases lay between the germline ends. This CDR3 reads CASSAVEGTQYF. CDR3 bases: TGTGCCAGCAGTGCTGTTGAGGGTACGCAGTATTTT.

At least ten counts were recorded for this clonotype. The chain is built from TRBV4-1 and TRBJ1-3; possibly TRBD1 for D (6 bases). The CDR3 runs to 15 residues. Germline loops: CDR1 MGHRA, CDR2 YSYEKL. V was trimmed by 4 bases and J by 4 bases, leaving 14 bases between them. CDR3 residues: CASSLQGEGGNTIYF. CDR3 in DNA: TGCGCCAGCAGCCTACAGGGCGAGGGGGGAAACACCATATATTTT.

This rearrangement joins TRBV29-1 to TRBJ1-2, with 7 bases identical to TRBD1. Germline loops: CDR1 SQVTM, CDR2 ANQGSEA. The CDR3 totals 13 residues. V was clipped by 7 bases and J by 7 bases; unmatched bases: 12. The CDR3 reads CSARDSLSGGYTF. The CDR3 nucleotides are TGCAGCGCAAGGGACAGCCTTTCTGGTGGCTACACCTTC.

The rearrangement links TRBV5-1 to TRBJ2-1; 12 bases are shared with TRBD2. Germline V gives CDR1 SGHRS, CDR2 YFSETQ. This CDR3 has 18 amino acids. V lost 0 bases, J lost 1 base, and 5 bases stayed unmatched. The CDR3 region is CASSLGTSGITSYNEQFF. The CDR3 bases are TGCGCCAGCAGCTTGGGGACTAGCGGGATAACGTCCTACAATGAGCAGTTCTTC.

This clonotype has just a few counts. V is TRBV11-2 and J is TRBJ1-1; 7 bases are shared with TRBD1. The CDR3 sequence is 16 residues long. CDR1 is SGHAT, CDR2 FQNNGV, per germline. With 5 bases clipped from V and 5 bases from J, the junction kept 14 bases outside the gene matches. The CDR3: CASSPGGGGFGTEAFF. CDR3 in DNA: TGTGCCAGCAGCCCGGGAGGGGGCGGATTTGGGACTGAAGCTTTCTTT.

There are a few counts of this clonotype. V and J are TRBV11-1 and TRBJ2-7; possible D gene TRBD2, 5 bases. This CDR3 has 12 residues. V was cut by 4 bases and J by 6 bases, with 10 bases left in between. The germline V gene has CDR1 SGHAT and CDR2 FQDESV (reference sequence). CDR3 DNA sequence: TGTGCCAGCAGCTGGGAGCAACTCGAGCAGTACTTC. It encodes CASSWEQLEQYF.

This clonotype appeared many times. This sequence joins TRBV6-6 and TRBJ2-3, with no clear D. This CDR3 region has 13 residues. V was pared by 2 bases and J by 6 bases, with 9 bases between. CDR1 is MNHNY and CDR2 is SVGAGI in the germline V gene (reference sequence). The CDR3 loop reads CASSYGRPDTQYF. CDR3 sequence (DNA): TGTGCCAGCAGTTACGGTCGGCCTGATACGCAGTATTTT.

The V call is TRBV4-3, the J call TRBJ2-1; D is possibly TRBD1 (6 bases). The CDR3 is made up of 17 amino acids. The V and J ends lost 0 bases and 6 bases respectively, with 18 bases between them. Looked up from germline, CDR1 is LGHNA and CDR2 is YSLEER. The CDR3 here is CASSQENPRQGSNEQFF. In nucleotides, the CDR3 is TGCGCCAGCAGCCAAGAGAATCCCCGCCAGGGGTCCAATGAGCAGTTCTTC.

The gene calls are TRBV27 and TRBJ2-2; D may be TRBD1 (5 bases). Per germline, CDR1 MNHEY and CDR2 SMNVEV (reference sequence). V was shortened by 0 bases and J by 0 bases, with 17 bases between the two germline ends. The CDR3 runs 19 residues. The CDR3 sequence is CASSLSLIGAASNTGELFF. The DNA of the CDR3 is TGTGCCAGCAGTTTATCGTTGATAGGGGCAGCTTCGAACACCGGGGAGCTGTTTTTT.

In this sample, this clonotype turned up many times. The genes are TRBV20-1 and TRBJ2-3; D is unclear. The V gene lost 5 bases and the J gene lost 2 bases, with 5 bases spanning the gap. The CDR3 length is 11 residues. Germline V gene lookup returns CDR1 DFQATT and CDR2 SNEGSKA (reference sequence). The CDR3 region has the DNA TGCAGTGCTCCCCTCACAGATACGCAGTATTTT. Translated: CSAPLTDTQYF.

This clonotype was counted ten times or more. The chain recombines TRBV10-2 with TRBJ2-3, with TRBD2 matching over 7 bases. The CDR3 contains 15 residues. The V gene's germline CDR1 is WSHSY and CDR2 SAAADI. J lost 6 bases, V lost 5 bases, and 11 bases had no gene match. CDR3 loop: CASSSMGTTGDTQYF. DNA for the CDR3: TGCGCCAGCAGTTCTATGGGGACTACGGGGGATACGCAGTATTTT.

This clonotype has ten or more counts. This chain joins TRBV29-1 and TRBJ1-2; D perhaps matches TRBD1 (5 bases). Looked up from germline, CDR1 is SQVTM and CDR2 is ANQGSEA. V was trimmed by 2 bases and J by 3 bases, leaving 13 bases between them. This CDR3 has 14 amino acids. The chain's CDR3 is CSVEPRGRDYGYTF. In DNA, the CDR3 is TGCAGCGTTGAACCCCGGGGACGCGACTATGGCTACACCTTC.

In its sample, this clonotype was seen a few times. For the CDR3, the DNA is TGTGCCAGCTCACCACCCAAGAGGCCGAGTGGCTACACCTTC. Its translation is CASSPPKRPSGYTF. The chain links TRBV18 to TRBJ1-2; D is ambiguous. The V gene's germline CDR1 is KGHSH and CDR2 LQKENI. The V end lost 0 bases, the J end lost 7 bases, and 12 bases lay between the germline ends. There are 14 residues in the CDR3.

There are many counts of this clonotype. The chain couples TRBV6-2 or TRBV6-3 to TRBJ1-6, with TRBD1 matching 7 bases. Germline lookup yields CDR1 MNHEY and CDR2 SVGEGT. The CDR3 covers 15 residues. J gave up 6 bases and V 3 bases, and 5 bases lay outside the gene matches. CDR3 nucleotides: TGTGCCAGCAGTTATCGACAGGGAATTAATTCACCCCTCCACTTT. Amino acid sequence: CASSYRQGINSPLHF.